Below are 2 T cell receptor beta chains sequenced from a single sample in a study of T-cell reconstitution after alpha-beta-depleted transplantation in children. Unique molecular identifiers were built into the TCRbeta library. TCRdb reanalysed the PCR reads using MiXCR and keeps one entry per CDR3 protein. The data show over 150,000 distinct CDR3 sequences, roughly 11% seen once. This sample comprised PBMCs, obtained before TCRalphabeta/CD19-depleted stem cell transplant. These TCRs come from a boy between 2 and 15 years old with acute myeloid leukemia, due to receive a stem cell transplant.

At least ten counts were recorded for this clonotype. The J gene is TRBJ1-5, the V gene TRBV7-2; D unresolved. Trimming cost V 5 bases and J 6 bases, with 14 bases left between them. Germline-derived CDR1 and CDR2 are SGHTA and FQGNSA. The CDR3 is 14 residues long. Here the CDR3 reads CASSVSSDSQPQHF. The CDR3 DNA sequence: TGTGCCAGCAGCGTTTCGTCGGACTCTCAGCCCCAGCATTTT.

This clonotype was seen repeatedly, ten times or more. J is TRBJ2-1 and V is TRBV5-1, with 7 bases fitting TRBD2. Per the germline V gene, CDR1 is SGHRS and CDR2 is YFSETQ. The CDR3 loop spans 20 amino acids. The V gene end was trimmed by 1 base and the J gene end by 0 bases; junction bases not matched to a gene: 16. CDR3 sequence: CASSLIQGASGRSSYNEQFF. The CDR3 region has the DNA TGCGCCAGCAGCTTGATTCAAGGAGCTAGCGGCAGAAGCTCCTACAATGAGCAGTTCTTC.